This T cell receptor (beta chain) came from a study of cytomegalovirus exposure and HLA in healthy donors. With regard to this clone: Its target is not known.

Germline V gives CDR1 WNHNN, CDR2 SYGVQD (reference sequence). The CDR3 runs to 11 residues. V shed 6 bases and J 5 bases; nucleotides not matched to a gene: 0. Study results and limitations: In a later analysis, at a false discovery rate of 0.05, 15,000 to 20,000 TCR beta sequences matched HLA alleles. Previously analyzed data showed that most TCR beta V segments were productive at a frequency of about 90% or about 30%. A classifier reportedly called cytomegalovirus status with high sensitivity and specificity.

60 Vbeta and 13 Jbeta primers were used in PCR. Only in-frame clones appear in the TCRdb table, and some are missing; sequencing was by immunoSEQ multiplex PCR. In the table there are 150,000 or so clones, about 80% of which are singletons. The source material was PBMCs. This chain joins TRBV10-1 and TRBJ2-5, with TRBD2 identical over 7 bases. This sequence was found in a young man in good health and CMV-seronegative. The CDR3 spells CASSGGETQYF. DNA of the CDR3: TGCGCCAGCAGCGGGGGGGAGACCCAGTACTTC.